This T cell receptor beta chain was retrieved from a study of blood T cells in healthy people across ages. Study-level results: Age showed a roughly linear inverse relationship with TCR beta diversity per million T cells. When one million T cells were used, diversity estimates were thought to be underestimates.

As to this clonotype: Antigen unknown.

A sample-barcoded 5' primer and a J-beta primer mix were used in a second PCR of roughly 6 to 12 cycles. A template-switch adaptor with 12 random nucleotides tagged each cDNA molecule. TCRdb reprocessed the 5' RACE reads with MiXCR, giving one entry per CDR3 protein. The data hold approximately 1.5 million distinct CDR3 sequences, with around 36% observed a single time. CDR3 length: 15 amino acids. V was pared by 6 bases and J by 3 bases, with 17 bases between. Germline CDR1 and CDR2: MNHEY and SMNVEV (reference sequence). This chain links TRBV27 with TRBJ1-1, with D possibly matching TRBD1 (5 bases). Sequences were obtained from blood. The clonotype originates from a woman aged 25 to 39 in good health. The CDR3 reads CASRIEPGRDTEAFF. CDR3 nucleotides: TGTGCCAGCAGGATAGAGCCGGGACGGGACACTGAAGCTTTCTTT.